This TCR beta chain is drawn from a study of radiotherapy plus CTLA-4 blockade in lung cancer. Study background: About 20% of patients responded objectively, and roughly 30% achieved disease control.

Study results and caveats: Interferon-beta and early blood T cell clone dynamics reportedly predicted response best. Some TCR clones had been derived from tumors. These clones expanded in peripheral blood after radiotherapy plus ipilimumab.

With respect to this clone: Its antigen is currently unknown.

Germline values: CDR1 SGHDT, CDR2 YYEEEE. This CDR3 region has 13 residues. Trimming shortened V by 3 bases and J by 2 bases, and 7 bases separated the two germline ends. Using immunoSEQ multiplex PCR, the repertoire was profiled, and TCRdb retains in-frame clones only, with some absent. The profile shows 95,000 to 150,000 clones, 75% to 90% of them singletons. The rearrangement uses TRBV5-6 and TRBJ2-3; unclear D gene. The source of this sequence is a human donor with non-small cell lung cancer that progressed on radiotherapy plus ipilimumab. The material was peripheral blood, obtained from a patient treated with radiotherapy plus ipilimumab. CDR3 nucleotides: TGTGCCAGCAGCTCTGGGCCCACAGATACGCAGTATTTT. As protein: CASSSGPTDTQYF. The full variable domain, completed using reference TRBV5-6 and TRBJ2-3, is DAGVTQSPTHLIKTRGQQVTLRCSPKSGHDTVSWYQQALGQGPQFIFQYYEEEERQRGNFPDRFSGHQFPNYSSELNVNALLLGDSALYLCASSSGPTDTQYFGPGTRLTVL.